These 3 T cell receptor beta chains came from one sample sequenced in a study of identical twins. TCRdb independently ran MiXCR on the 5' RACE reads; one entry per CDR3 protein. The table has over 550,000 distinct CDR3 sequences, roughly 7.2% seen once. These data also featured in a second study, about yellow fever vaccine responses in identical twins.

The sequencing sample was made of PBMCs. The receptors originated from a woman between 18 and 30 years old in good health.

This clonotype has just a few counts. The genes are TRBV29-1 and TRBJ2-1; 8 bases are shared with TRBD2. Per the germline V gene, CDR1 is SQVTM and CDR2 is ANQGSEA. This CDR3 is built from 14 residues. With V trimmed by 5 bases and J by 6 bases, 9 bases remained unmatched. CDR3 coding DNA: TGCAGCGTTCCTCGGGGGGGCCAGGTCAATGAGCAGTTCTTC. It specifies CSVPRGGQVNEQFF.

Many counts were recorded for this clonotype. This chain links TRBV7-9 with TRBJ1-1, with a weak D call TRBD1 (6 bases). Trimming took off 2 bases at V and 3 bases at J, with 16 bases between the two ends. CDR3 length: 16 amino acids. Looked up from germline, CDR1 is SEHNR and CDR2 is FQNEAQ (reference sequence). The CDR3 region has the DNA TGTGCCAGCAGCTTACCCGACAGGCGTGGGGACACTGAAGCTTTCTTT. It codes for CASSLPDRRGDTEAFF.

This clonotype was seen repeatedly, ten times or more. V usage is TRBV20-1 and J usage is TRBJ2-4; D not resolved. Per the germline V gene, CDR1 is DFQATT and CDR2 is SNEGSKA (reference sequence). The CDR3 is 16 residues long. Trimming pared 4 bases from V and 1 base from J, leaving 17 bases between. The CDR3 is CSANLNPPAAKNIQYF. The CDR3 DNA sequence: TGCAGTGCTAATCTTAATCCGCCGGCCGCCAAAAACATTCAGTACTTC.